This is a list of T cell receptor beta chains from one sample in a study of CD8 T cells in Susac syndrome. TCRdb fed the immunoSEQ multiplex PCR reads into MiXCR, producing one record per CDR3 protein. The sample yields some 400,000 distinct CDR3 sequences, approximately 85% seen once. The sample taken for sequencing was CD8+ T cells from PBMCs. These TCRs come from a human donor with multiple sclerosis. The conserved cysteine and the conserved F or W are not part of the CDR3 here. Clone size is shown for a subset of rows, as once, few, many or a class of expanded clone.

TRBJ2-2,TRBV4-1,NA,ASSQDGLPGELF
TRBJ2-1,TRBV24-1,NA,ATSAGRNEQF
TRBJ1-2,TRBV28,NA,ASRPDYGYT
TRBJ2-7,TRBV30,NA,AWSEGSYEQY
TRBJ2-4,TRBV6-1,NA,ASSNGQTAKNIQY
TRBJ2-1,TRBV5-4,NA,ASSLSNSRYNEQF
TRBJ2-3,TRBV28,NA,ASSFYLAPAADTQY
TRBJ1-5,TRBV6-5,NA,ASSASNAGNQPQH
TRBJ1-5,TRBV27,NA,ASSPLTVNQPQH
TRBJ1-5,TRBV30,NA,AWSVTDSNQPQH
TRBJ2-7,TRBV5-4,NA,ASSLWANEQY
TRBJ2-5,TRBV9,NA,ASSVGANQETQY
TRBJ1-1,TRBV29-1,NA,SVEVSHPVSAF
TRBJ1-5,TRBV3-1,NA,ASGGTGIEPQH
TRBJ1-2,TRBV7-9,NA,ASSLIEGPFYGYT
TRBJ1-1,TRBV5-1,NA,ASSLGGMEAF
TRBJ1-2,TRBV4-1,NA,ASSQESRPNYGYT
TRBJ2-1,TRBV6-1,NA,ASGGAGVEQF
TRBJ1-2,TRBV28,NA,ASSFLGVGEDGYT
TRBJ2-7,TRBV24-1,few,ATSDSNYPYEQY
TRBJ2-2,TRBV29-1,NA,SSQGENTGELF
TRBJ2-4,TRBV7-9,NA,ASNFLPGAIDIQY
TRBJ2-1,TRBV6-1,few,ASRFNRGSYNEQF
TRBJ2-1,TRBV7-2,few,ASSLGVGQGFDEQF
TRBJ1-2,TRBV15,NA,ATSRSPGYGYT
TRBJ2-7,TRBV6-1,NA,ASVQGIYEQY
TRBJ2-7,TRBV30,NA,ACAGGAGSGEQY
TRBJ2-1,TRBV30,NA,AWSGSDRRTSGRYNEQF
TRBJ2-3,TRBV12-3/TRBV12-4,NA,ASSKIRPRSSGGDTQY
TRBJ1-5,TRBV11-2,NA,ASSSRDREYSNQPQH
TRBJ2-1,TRBV5-1,NA,ASSWGQGVYEQF
TRBJ1-2,TRBV20-1,NA,SARDQREGVYGYT
TRBJ1-1,TRBV11-2,NA,ASSLTAEAF
TRBJ1-3,TRBV9,NA,ASSVDPEVAGNTIY
TRBJ1-2,TRBV4-1,NA,ASSQGTAGFGYT
TRBJ1-5,TRBV12-3/TRBV12-4,NA,ASSPERQPQH
TRBJ2-1,TRBV6-1,NA,ASSDLNEQF
TRBJ1-5,TRBV6-5,once,ASSYLGSEPQH
TRBJ1-2,TRBV28,NA,ASSPLTTNYGYT
TRBJ2-1,TRBV19,NA,ASSPTPGIEQF